These T cell receptor beta chains were read from a single sample in a study of blood T cells in healthy people across ages. TCRdb re-called the 5' RACE reads through MiXCR, storing one row per CDR3 protein. The sample carries some 900,000 distinct CDR3 sequences, 40% to 60% recorded once. Input material: blood. The receptor source for this set is a man aged 25-45 years in good health. Both conserved end residues are trimmed from each CDR3. Fields, in order: J gene, CDR3 length, V gene, CDR3 protein.

>TRBJ1-1|12|TRBV7-2
ASSQVGGVTEAF
>TRBJ1-5|14|TRBV6-6
ASSYSAGSGSQPQH
>TRBJ1-2|11|TRBV12-3/TRBV12-4
ASSVQGGYGYT
>TRBJ1-2|10|TRBV12-3/TRBV12-4
ASTSGGYGYT
>TRBJ2-7|14|TRBV6-2/TRBV6-3
ASSYAGKGGSYEQY
>TRBJ2-2|14|TRBV6-5
ASSRSVIGNTGELF
>TRBJ2-7|13|TRBV7-2
ASSLGGAALYEQY
>TRBJ2-7|9|TRBV29-1
SVEDWYEQY
>TRBJ2-7|11|TRBV12-3/TRBV12-4
ASGVLNSYEQY
>TRBJ2-5|12|TRBV30
AWSEGLAEETQY
>.|12|TRBV28
ASPGLAGEETQY
>TRBJ1-2|14|TRBV14
ASSRNQGIRNYGYT
>TRBJ2-7|13|TRBV7-9
ASSSRSEISYEQY
>TRBJ2-3|14|TRBV7-8
ASSVTSGVSTDTQY
>TRBJ1-5|10|TRBV3-1
ASSHSGQPQH
>TRBJ1-2|11|TRBV20-1
SARGPAAGGYT
>TRBJ2-5|13|TRBV12-3/TRBV12-4
ASSPSGTTKETQY
>TRBJ2-1|12|TRBV20-1
SARFREYYNEQF
>TRBJ2-4|12|TRBV3-1
ASSKGIQGWEQY
>TRBJ2-1|14|TRBV25-1
ASSVLTGTGGDEQF
>TRBJ2-1|14|TRBV4-1
ASSQVETGDRQEQF
>TRBJ1-5|13|TRBV5-1
ASSAGPEPYQPQH
>TRBJ1-2|11|TRBV3-1
ASTGTGGYGYT
>TRBJ1-1|13|TRBV11-2
ASSPRGQGGTEAF
>TRBJ1-2|11|TRBV2
ASSELLLYGYT
>TRBJ1-5|13|TRBV4-1
ASSQDVGSNQPQH
>TRBJ1-6|12|TRBV20-1
SAGRDRANSPLH
>TRBJ2-1|13|TRBV4-2
ASSQEGTSGSEQF
>TRBJ1-5|15|TRBV4-3
ASSQDAGVYSNQPQH
>TRBJ2-1|13|TRBV9
ASSVGLVGRDEQF
>TRBJ2-7|13|TRBV4-1
ASSQVGGSSYEQY
>TRBJ1-5|14|TRBV3-1
ASSQGPAGFNQPQH
>TRBJ2-7|13|TRBV7-9
ASSLGPPSYNEQY
>TRBJ1-2|11|TRBV5-1
ASSLQGEYGYT
>TRBJ2-1|13|TRBV2
ASSERTSGYGEQF
>TRBJ1-1|13|TRBV11-3
ASSPAGGRNTEAF
>TRBJ2-2|12|TRBV10-3
ASLLQSNTGELF
>TRBJ1-1|13|TRBV20-1
SARPPGAPNTEAF
>TRBJ1-2|14|TRBV4-1
AGSQDQRRANYGYT
>TRBJ2-3|14|TRBV10-3
AISTERRAGTDTQY
>TRBJ2-7|13|TRBV28
ASSLVLAYSYEQY
>TRBJ2-1|11|TRBV6-6
ASSYRADYEQF
>TRBJ2-7|14|TRBV11-2
ASSSLIPGGLDEQY
>.|13|TRBV7-2
ASSLLGISYNEQY
>TRBJ2-1|15|TRBV7-2
ASTPAEAGAMVNEQF
>TRBJ2-1|13|TRBV27
ASSRSGTAYNEQF
>TRBJ2-3|12|TRBV20-1
SASVGGTTDTQY
>TRBJ2-2|15|TRBV5-1
ASSLEERGSNTGELF
>TRBJ2-3|13|TRBV10-2
ASSEDRAGADTQY
>TRBJ2-5|10|TRBV7-2
ASSLGETTQY
>TRBJ2-7|11|TRBV10-3
AISVGGSYEQY
>TRBJ1-5|11|TRBV20-1
SAIGHSNQPQH
>TRBJ2-5|12|TRBV10-2
ASREWRSQETQY
>TRBJ2-5|13|TRBV28
ASSLVGGASETQY
>TRBJ2-3|14|TRBV4-1
ASSQPVWTDRDTQY